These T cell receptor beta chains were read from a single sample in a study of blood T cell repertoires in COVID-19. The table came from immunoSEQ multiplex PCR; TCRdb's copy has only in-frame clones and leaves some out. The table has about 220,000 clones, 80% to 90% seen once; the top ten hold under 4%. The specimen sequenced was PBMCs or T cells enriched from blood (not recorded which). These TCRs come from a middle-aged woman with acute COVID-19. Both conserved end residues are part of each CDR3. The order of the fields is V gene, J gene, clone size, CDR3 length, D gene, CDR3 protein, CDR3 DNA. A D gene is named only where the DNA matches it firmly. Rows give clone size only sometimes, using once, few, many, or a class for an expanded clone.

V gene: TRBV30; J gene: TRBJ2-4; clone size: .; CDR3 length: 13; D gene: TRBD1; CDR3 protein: CAWTGGQGNIQYF; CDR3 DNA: TGTGCCTGGACCGGGGGACAGGGAAACATTCAGTACTTC
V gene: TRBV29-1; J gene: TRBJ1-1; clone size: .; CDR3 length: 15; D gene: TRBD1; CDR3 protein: CSVVGDRGRRTEAFF; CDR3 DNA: TGCAGCGTTGTAGGTGACAGGGGGCGCAGAACTGAAGCTTTCTTT
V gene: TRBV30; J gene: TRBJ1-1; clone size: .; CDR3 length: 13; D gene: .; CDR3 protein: CAWSVGRGTEAFF; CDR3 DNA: TGTGCCTGGAGTGTAGGTAGGGGCACTGAAGCTTTCTTT
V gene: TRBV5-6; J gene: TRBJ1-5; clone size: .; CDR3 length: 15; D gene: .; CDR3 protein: CASSLWGGLRQPQHF; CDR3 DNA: TGTGCCAGCAGCTTATGGGGGGGCTTGAGGCAGCCCCAGCATTTT
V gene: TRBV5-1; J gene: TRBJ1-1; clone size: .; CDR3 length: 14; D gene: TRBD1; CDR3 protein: CASSFTGQSVSAFF; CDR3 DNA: TGCGCCAGCAGCTTCACGGGACAGAGCGTTTCAGCTTTCTTT
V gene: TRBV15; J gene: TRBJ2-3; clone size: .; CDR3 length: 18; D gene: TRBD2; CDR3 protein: CATSRDWGGTSVPDTQYF; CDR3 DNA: TGTGCCACCAGCAGAGATTGGGGAGGGACTAGCGTCCCAGATACGCAGTATTTT
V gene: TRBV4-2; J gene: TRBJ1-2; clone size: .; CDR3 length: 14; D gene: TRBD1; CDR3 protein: CASSQTGTGGVYTF; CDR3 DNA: TGTGCCAGCAGCCAAACCGGGACAGGGGGTGTCTACACCTTC
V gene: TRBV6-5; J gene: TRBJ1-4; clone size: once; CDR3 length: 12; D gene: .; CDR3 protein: CASSPQQEKLFF; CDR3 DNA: TGTGCCAGCAGTCCGCAACAAGAAAAACTGTTTTTT
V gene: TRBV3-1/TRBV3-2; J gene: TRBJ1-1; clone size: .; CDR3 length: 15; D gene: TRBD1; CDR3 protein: CASSHRDSLNTEAFF; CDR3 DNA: TGTGCCAGCAGCCATAGGGACAGCCTTAACACTGAAGCTTTCTTT
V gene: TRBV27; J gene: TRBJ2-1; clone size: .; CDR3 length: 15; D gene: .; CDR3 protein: CASSSDKKGNNEQFF; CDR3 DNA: TGTGCCAGCAGCTCGGACAAAAAAGGAAACAATGAGCAGTTCTTC
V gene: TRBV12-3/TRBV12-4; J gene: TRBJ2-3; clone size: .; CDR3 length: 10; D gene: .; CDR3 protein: CASSSDTQYF; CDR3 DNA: TGTGCCAGCTCCTCAGATACGCAGTATTTT
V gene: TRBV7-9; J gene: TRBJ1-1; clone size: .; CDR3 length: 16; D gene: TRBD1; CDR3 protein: CASSLGQEGKKGEAFF; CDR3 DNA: TGTGCCAGCAGCCTCGGACAGGAGGGTAAAAAGGGTGAAGCTTTCTTT
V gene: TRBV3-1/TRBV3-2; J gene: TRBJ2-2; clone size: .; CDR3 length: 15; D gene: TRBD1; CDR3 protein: CASSQGQGYTGELFF; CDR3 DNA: TGTGCCAGCAGCCAAGGACAGGGTTATACCGGGGAGCTGTTTTTT
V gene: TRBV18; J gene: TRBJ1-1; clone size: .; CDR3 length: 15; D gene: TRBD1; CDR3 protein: CASSEDTGDSTEAFF; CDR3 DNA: TGTGCCAGCTCAGAGGATACAGGGGATAGCACTGAAGCTTTCTTT
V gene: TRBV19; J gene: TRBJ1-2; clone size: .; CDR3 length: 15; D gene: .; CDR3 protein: CASSIYLGQEYGYTF; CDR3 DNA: TGTGCCAGTAGTATATATCTGGGGCAGGAGTATGGCTACACCTTC